Detailed here is one T cell receptor (beta chain). This entry comes from a study of blood T cell repertoires in COVID-19. About the study: PBMCs, B-cell-depleted T cells, or T cells were the source of the cDNA or gDNA that made up the material.

As originally analysed: Using reference gene primer amplification, nucleated cell counts were estimated. The repertoire was sequenced with immunoSEQ multiplex PCR; TCRdb's copy has only in-frame clones and lacks some. The DNA was the basis for D and trimming; V, J and clone size are from that table. The sample shows 200,000 to 250,000 clones, 86% of them seen only once. The CDR3 runs 15 residues. V shed 2 bases and J shed 7 bases, with 15 bases lying between them. Germline V lookup: CDR1 MNHEY, CDR2 SVGAGI. The chain has TRBV6-5 and TRBJ1-5; perhaps TRBD1 as D (5 bases). This receptor was taken from a man aged 80 or over with acute or convalescent COVID-19. The sample comprised peripheral blood. DNA for the CDR3: TGTGCCAGCAGTTACGGTCAGGGCCAGGGACAGCCCCAGCATTTT. Its translation: CASSYGQGQGQPQHF.